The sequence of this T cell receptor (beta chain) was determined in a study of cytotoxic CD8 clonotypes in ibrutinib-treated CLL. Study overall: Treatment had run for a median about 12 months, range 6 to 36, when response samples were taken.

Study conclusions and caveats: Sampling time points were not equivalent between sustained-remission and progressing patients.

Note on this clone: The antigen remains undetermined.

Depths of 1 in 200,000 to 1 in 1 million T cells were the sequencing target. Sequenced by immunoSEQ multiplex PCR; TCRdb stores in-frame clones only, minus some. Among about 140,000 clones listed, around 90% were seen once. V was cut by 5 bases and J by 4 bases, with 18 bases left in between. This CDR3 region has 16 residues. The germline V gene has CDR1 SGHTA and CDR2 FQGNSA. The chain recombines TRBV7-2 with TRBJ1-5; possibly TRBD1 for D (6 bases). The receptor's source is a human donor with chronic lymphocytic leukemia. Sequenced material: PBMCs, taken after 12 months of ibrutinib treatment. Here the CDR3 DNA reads TGTGCCAGCAGCGCCGGTCCGGACAGACCTAATCAGCCCCAGCATTTT. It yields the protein CASSAGPDRPNQPQHF.